The entry below describes one T cell receptor (beta chain). Data came from immunoSEQ multiplex PCR; TCRdb stores just in-frame clones and leaves some out. The sample contains approximately 350 clones, around 70% of which appear only once. This specimen belongs to a study of CD8 T cells in acute hepatitis C reinfection. The overall study: TCRbeta of HCV NS3-1073-specific CD8+ T cells was profiled. Resolver follow-up sampling, after HCV clearance, was at least 347 days post estimated infection. Study-level points and caveats: Acute resolver, follow-up resolver and acute chronic samples had similar high diversity.

Time point of the sample: at least 347 days after estimated infection, following spontaneous clearance. Sequencing of hepatitis C virus-specific cells was done ex vivo rather than after in vitro expansion. Staining for HCV-specific cells used the tetramer carrying NS3 residues 1073-1081. This clonotype was sampled from a middle-aged man who spontaneously cleared hepatitis C infection. The sample consisted of HCV NS3-1073 tetramer-sorted CD8+ T cells from PBMCs, taken at follow-up.

The CDR3 sequence is CASSQEPGPAGGGDTQYF. In DNA, the CDR3 is TGCGCCAGCAGCCAAGAACCGGGGCCAGCGGGGGGAGGAGATACGCAGTATTTT. The chain has TRBV4-3 and TRBJ2-3; 9 nucleotides align to TRBD2. The V gene end was trimmed by 0 bases and the J gene end by 5 bases; junction bases not matched to a gene: 12. This CDR3 region has 18 residues. Per the germline V gene, CDR1 is LGHNA and CDR2 is YSLEER.